These T cell receptor beta chains were read from a single sample in a study of blood T cells in healthy people across ages. TCRdb analysed the 5' RACE reads with MiXCR anew, one entry per CDR3 protein. The data hold fewer than 1,200,000 distinct CDR3 sequences, with roughly 24% observed a single time. The data also belong to a second study, concerning T cells of mothers and their children.

The sample taken for sequencing was blood. The source is a girl aged 2-15 years in good health. Both conserved end residues are part of each CDR3. Fields, in order: V gene, clone size, D gene, J gene, CDR3 DNA, CDR3 protein. The D gene is left open where the match is weak. Expanded clones get a size class; other rows say once, few or many, or leave the size out.

>TRBV24-1|few|.|TRBJ2-5
TGTGCCACCAGTGATTTTCCCGGGGAGAACCAGTACTTC
CATSDFPGENQYF
>TRBV5-1|few|.|TRBJ1-4
TGCGCCTCTGCCCCACAGGGAGTTCGCGAAAAACTGTTTTTT
CASAPQGVREKLFF
>TRBV28|many|.|TRBJ2-5
TGTGCCAGCACTACCTCGGCGGAGACCCAGTACTTC
CASTTSAETQYF
>TRBV12-3/TRBV12-4|.|.|TRBJ1-5
TGTGCCAGCACCGAAGGACGTTCCCAGCATTTT
CASTEGRSQHF
>TRBV19|.|.|TRBJ2-1
TGTGCCAGTAGTATCCAGGGGCCCGTCAATGAGCAGTTCTTC
CASSIQGPVNEQFF
>TRBV6-6|.|TRBD1|TRBJ2-5
TGTGCCAGCTATCGGGACAGGGTTATTGAGACCCAGTACTTC
CASYRDRVIETQYF
>TRBV4-1|few|TRBD2|TRBJ2-1
TGCGCCAGCAGCCAAGTCTTGGGACTAGCGGGAGAGAATGAGCAGTTCTTC
CASSQVLGLAGENEQFF
>TRBV7-8|few|TRBD2|TRBJ2-3
TGTGCCAGCAGCTTATACCTAGCGGACACAGATACGCAGTATTTT
CASSLYLADTDTQYF
>TRBV3-1|few|.|TRBJ2-1
TGTGCCAGCAGCAAAGGGGGAATTTCAAGGGGTGAGCAGTTCTTC
CASSKGGISRGEQFF
>TRBV20-1|.|.|TRBJ2-4
TGCAGTGCTAGTCCAATGCTGGGCAAAAACATTCAGTACTTC
CSASPMLGKNIQYF
>TRBV29-1|.|TRBD1|TRBJ1-1
TGCAGCGCCGAGACAGGGCTTGGTGAAGCTTTCTTT
CSAETGLGEAFF
>TRBV29-1|.|.|TRBJ2-1
TGCAGCGCCGTCCTGGATGAGCAGTTCTTC
CSAVLDEQFF
>TRBV7-2|.|.|TRBJ2-7
TGTGCCAGCAGCCCCCGATGGGAAGTACTCTCCTACGAGCAGTACTTC
CASSPRWEVLSYEQYF
>TRBV24-1|.|.|TRBJ2-7
TGTGCCACCAGTGGCGAAGACGATATTGAAGAGCAGTACTTC
CATSGEDDIEEQYF
>TRBV20-1|.|TRBD1|TRBJ1-2
TGCAGTGCTAGGGGGGGACAGGCGAACTATGGCTACACCTTC
CSARGGQANYGYTF
>TRBV6-6|few|.|TRBJ2-1
TGTGCCAGCAGTTACTCGCAAGGGGATGAGCAGTTCTTC
CASSYSQGDEQFF
>TRBV7-8|.|TRBD2|TRBJ2-7
TGTGCCAGCAGCCGTAGCGGGAATAGGGGCGAGCAGTACTTC
CASSRSGNRGEQYF
>TRBV13|few|TRBD2|TRBJ2-5
TGTGCCAGCAGCTTAGAGCAGCGCGGGACTAGCAGACAGACCCAGTACTTC
CASSLEQRGTSRQTQYF
>TRBV19|.|.|TRBJ2-7
TGTGCCAGTAGTAAAGATACAAAGTCCGTCTCCGAGCAGTACTTC
CASSKDTKSVSEQYF
>TRBV11-3|.|.|TRBJ2-5
TGTGCCAGCAGCCCGGCCAGCGAGACCCAGTACTTC
CASSPASETQYF
>TRBV7-8|few|.|TRBJ2-3
TGTGCCACCAACTATGGCACAGATACGCAGTATTTT
CATNYGTDTQYF
>TRBV7-8|few|.|TRBJ2-7
TGTGCCAGCAGCTTAGAAGGCCTCTTCACCTACGAGCAGTACTTC
CASSLEGLFTYEQYF
>TRBV4-3|.|.|TRBJ1-2
TGCGCCAGCAGCCACGGGACGGCAGAGCGGAATGGCTACACCTTC
CASSHGTAERNGYTF
>TRBV9|.|TRBD1|TRBJ1-2
TGTGCCAGCAGGAACGACAGGGTGCATGGCTACACCTTC
CASRNDRVHGYTF
>TRBV5-5|.|.|TRBJ2-5
TGTGCCAGCAGCCAAATCGACAGTTCCTACGCGGAGCAGTACTTC
CASSQIDSSYAEQYF
>TRBV4-1|.|.|TRBJ2-1
.
CASSPDLLNIQYFGAGTDYEQYF
>TRBV11-2|.|.|TRBJ2-5
TGTGCCAGCCGCCGCGTGTTCCAAGAGACCCAGTACTTC
CASRRVFQETQYF
>TRBV29-1|.|.|TRBJ2-7
TGCAGCGTTCTGGAGGGGATCCACGAGCAGTACTTC
CSVLEGIHEQYF
>TRBV29-1|few|TRBD1|TRBJ1-5
TGCAGCGTTGCTGGGACAGTCAATCAGCCCCAGCATTTT
CSVAGTVNQPQHF
>TRBV5-1|.|.|TRBJ2-3
TGCGCCAGCAGCTTGGATTTGGGGGATGATACGCAGTATTTT
CASSLDLGDDTQYF
>TRBV2|few|.|TRBJ2-3
TGTGCCACCTACTTGGGTACGGATACGCAGTATTTT
CATYLGTDTQYF
>TRBV12-3/TRBV12-4|once|.|TRBJ2-1
TGTGCCAGCAGTTTAAATCTAGGAACTTACAATGAGCAGTGCTTC
CASSLNLGTYNEQCF
>TRBV6-7|few|.|TRBJ1-1
TGTGCCAGCAGTTACTCCGGTAGGGCCGCTGAAGCTTTCTTT
CASSYSGRAAEAFF
>TRBV2|.|.|TRBJ1-2
TGTGCCAGCTATACAAGATCCGGAAATGGCTACACCTTC
CASYTRSGNGYTF
>TRBV5-1|.|TRBD2|TRBJ2-1
TGCGCCAGCAGCACGGGACTAGCGGGAGGGGACTACTACAATGAGCAGTTCTTC
CASSTGLAGGDYYNEQFF
>TRBV29-1|.|.|TRBJ1-4
TGTGGGGCAGACAATGAAAAACTGTTTTTT
CGADNEKLFF
>TRBV28|.|TRBD1|TRBJ1-6
TGTGCCAGCAGTTCCGACAGGGGGGATTCACCCCTCCACTTT
CASSSDRGDSPLHF
>TRBV11-2|.|.|TRBJ2-2
TGTGCCAGCAGCGACCCGCGGGCGAGGGAGAACACCGGGGAGCTGTTTTTT
CASSDPRARENTGELFF
>TRBV7-2|few|.|TRBJ2-3
TGTGCCAGCAGCCGAGGGGTCGAATCAGATACGCAGTATTTT
CASSRGVESDTQYF
>TRBV12-3/TRBV12-4|.|.|TRBJ2-6
TGTGCCAGCAGTTTAAGTGGGACTCGGGCCAACGTCCTGACTTTC
CASSLSGTRANVLTF
>TRBV6-5|.|.|TRBJ2-7
TGTGCCAGCAGTTACCCAACATTCTCCCACGAGCAGTACTTC
CASSYPTFSHEQYF